One and the same sample provided the 10 T cell receptor beta chains below, sequenced in a study of shared clonotypes between healthy human individuals. Produced via immunoSEQ multiplex PCR; TCRdb's table is partial and in-frame only. The table has roughly 1,600,000 clones, about 98.5% seen once. Sequences were obtained from naive CD4+ T cells sorted from blood. Subset given: CD45RA+ positively selected. The receptors stem from a man aged 25 to 40 in good health.

V gene TRBV6-1 combines with J gene TRBJ2-7, with 7 bases fitting TRBD2. The germline CDR1 and CDR2 sequences are MNHNS and SASEGT. V lost 1 base and J lost 8; bases outside the gene matches: 11. This CDR3 contains 15 residues. CDR3 sequence: CASSEGRGDPFKQYF. In nucleotides, the CDR3 is TGTGCCAGCAGTGAAGGTCGGGGGGACCCCTTCAAGCAGTACTTC.

The rearrangement uses TRBV20-1 and TRBJ2-7; maybe TRBD2 (5 bases). Trimming took 5 bases from V and 12 from J, leaving 17 bases between them. The CDR3 loop spans 11 amino acids. Looked up from germline, CDR1 is DFQATT and CDR2 is SNEGSKA (reference sequence). The CDR3, as DNA: TGCAGTGCTTATTGGGGAGCGAGTCTGTACTTC. Its translation: CSAYWGASLYF.

The V gene is TRBV19, the J gene TRBJ2-5; 7 bases align to TRBD2. Trimming took 6 bases from V and 7 from J; bases not matched to a gene: 8. Germline V gives CDR1 LNHDA, CDR2 SQIVND (reference sequence). The CDR3 totals 13 residues. CDR3: CASSTISGGTQYF. The CDR3 coding sequence is TGTGCCAGTAGCACGATCTCGGGGGGGACCCAGTACTTC.

The chain is built from TRBV9 and TRBJ2-1; 7 bases agree with TRBD2. The germline gives CDR1 SGDLS, CDR2 YYNGEE. This CDR3 contains 16 residues. J was trimmed by 4 bases and V by 0 bases; bases with no gene match: 7. CDR3 DNA: TGTGCCAGCAGCGTAGATCCCGGGACTACTTACAATGAGCAGTTCTTC. Its translation is CASSVDPGTTYNEQFF.

The chain carries TRBV28 and TRBJ1-3; 7 bases are shared with TRBD1. V was clipped by 3 bases and J by 1 base; unmatched bases: 21. The CDR3 runs to 21 residues. Germline CDR1 and CDR2: MDHEN and SYDVKM. The CDR3 DNA reads as TGTGCCAGCAGTTTGTCCATAAAACAGGGGTTCGAGAGGGTTTCTGGAAACACCATATATTTT. It specifies CASSLSIKQGFERVSGNTIYF.

The genes are TRBV10-1 and TRBJ2-1; D is undetermined. CDR3 length equals 12 residues. V gave up 4 bases and J gave up 10 bases, with 11 bases separating them. Per germline, CDR1 WNHNN and CDR2 SYGVQD (reference sequence). The CDR3 is CASSGLAAEQFF. CDR3 nucleotide sequence: TGCGCCAGCAGTGGTCTTGCCGCCGAGCAGTTCTTC.

The J gene is TRBJ2-5, the V gene TRBV4-1, with 12 bases aligning to TRBD1. Germline trimming cut 1 base from V and 7 bases from J; bases unmatched to any gene: 10. In germline, CDR1 is MGHRA, CDR2 YSYEKL. This CDR3 is 17 amino acids long. This CDR3 is CASSQVPGTGGAGTQYF. The DNA for the CDR3 is TGCGCCAGCAGCCAAGTGCCGGGGACAGGGGGCGCTGGGACCCAGTACTTC.

For this clone: The sample holds other DNA sequences that translate to the same CDR3. V usage is TRBV5-1 and J usage is TRBJ2-1; 15 positions agree with TRBD2. V trimming: 3 bases; J trimming: 4 bases; junction bases outside the gene matches: 2. Germline loops: CDR1 SGHRS, CDR2 YFSETQ. The CDR3 is 16 residues long. CDR3 in amino acids: CASSWGLAGGYNEQFF. CDR3 nucleotides: TGCGCCAGCAGCTGGGGACTAGCGGGGGGATACAATGAGCAGTTCTTC.

This sequence joins TRBV15 and TRBJ2-3; D may match TRBD1 or TRBD2 (5 bases each). Germline CDR1 is LNHNV and CDR2 is YYDKDF (reference sequence). Trimming removed 4 bases at V and 1 base at J, with 24 bases between. The CDR3 extends over 19 amino acids. The CDR3, as DNA: TGTGCCACCAGCAATCAGGGCGGGCCTCCCCCAAGCCGCACAGATACGCAGTATTTT. Translated, it gives CATSNQGGPPPSRTDTQYF.

The genes are TRBV10-2 and TRBJ2-7, with 10 nucleotides matching TRBD2. This CDR3 has 16 residues. J lost 4 bases, V lost 3 bases, and 9 bases had no gene match. Germline values: CDR1 WSHSY, CDR2 SAAADI. The DNA of the CDR3 is TGCGCCAGCAGTGAAGTTTGGGCTAGCGGGAGTTACGAGCAGTACTTC. It codes for CASSEVWASGSYEQYF.